This TCR beta chain was captured in a study of T cell repertoires in cytomegalovirus infection. Across the study: The study used recently identified HLA-C-restricted and well-studied HLA-B-restricted CMV epitopes. Whole-study results and caveats: Predominance within the ex vivo response was attributable to HLA-C-restricted CMV-specific TCR beta clonotypes. Carriers of CMV plus the relevant HLA were identified by cumulative public TCR beta family frequency.

Via MiXCR, TCRdb re-called the reads, giving one row per CDR3 protein. The table lists about 310,000 distinct CDR3 sequences, 20% to 25% of them singletons. V shed 8 bases, J shed 8 bases, and the junction held 9 bases outside the gene matches. The CDR3 is 12 amino acids. This clonotype was seen only a few times. Its antigen is undetermined. This clonotype originated in a human donor in good health (CMV status not recorded). Some clones in this sample may be carry-over from other donors' samples. Sequenced here: cultured PBMCs, sampled from culture after CMV antigen stimulation. The V call is TRBV5-3, the J call TRBJ1-1; 7 bases are shared with TRBD1. TRBV5-3 counts as an open reading frame of uncertain function. DNA of the CDR3: TGTGCCAGCAGCAAAGGACAGGAGGAAGCTTTCTTT. Translated: CASSKGQEEAFF.